One and the same sample provided the 24 T cell receptor beta chains below, sequenced in a study of glioma-infiltrating T cells. Amplification of TCR alpha and beta CDR3 regions from RNA used iRepertoire nested multiplex PCR. TCRdb re-called the multiplex PCR reads through MiXCR, storing one row per CDR3 protein. The data show thousands of distinct CDR3 sequences, over 25% seen once. Input material: glioma tissue, nonneoplastic brain tissue, or PBMCs (not recorded which). The source is a human donor with low-grade glioma or glioblastoma, undergoing nonglioma brain surgery, or in good health (not recorded which).

Ten or more counts support this clonotype. This chain connects TRBV4-2 to TRBJ2-4; TRBD2 agrees at 12 bases. The J segment lost 1 base and the V segment lost 2 bases, leaving 9 bases of the junction unmatched. Germline V gives CDR1 LGHNA, CDR2 YNFKEQ. CDR3 length equals 19 residues. The chain's CDR3 is CASSQSPLAGGEAKNIQYF. The CDR3 nucleotides read TGTGCCAGCAGCCAATCCCCCCTAGCGGGAGGGGAGGCCAAAAACATTCAGTACTTC.

This clonotype was observed at least ten times. This chain connects TRBV19 to TRBJ1-1; TRBD1 agrees at 9 bases. Germline CDR1 is LNHDA and CDR2 is SQIVND (reference sequence). J was trimmed by 0 bases and V by 5 bases; bases with no gene match: 4. This CDR3 contains 15 residues. CDR3 region: CASSSGTGMNTEAFF. Written as DNA, the CDR3 is TGTGCCAGTAGTTCCGGGACAGGGATGAACACTGAAGCTTTCTTT. Looking up the rest from reference TRBV19 and TRBJ1-1 gives the full variable domain: DGGITQSPKYLFRKEGQNVTLSCEQNLNHDAMYWYRQDPGQGLRLIYYSQIVNDFQKGDIAEGYSVSREKKESFPLTVTSAQKNPTAFYLCASSSGTGMNTEAFFGQGTRLTVV.

The table lists this clonotype with many counts. The rearrangement uses TRBV4-2 and TRBJ2-1; D uncertain. Trimming left V 5 bases short and J 7 bases short, with 15 bases between. Germline CDR1 reads LGHNA; CDR2 reads YNFKEQ. The CDR3 is 14 residues long. The CDR3 sequence is CASSSSRSGNEQFF. As DNA, the CDR3 is TGTGCCAGCAGCTCTTCGAGGTCCGGAAATGAGCAGTTCTTC.

This clonotype was recorded at least ten times. The chain joins TRBV7-9 to TRBJ2-4, with D possibly matching TRBD1 (5 bases). CDR3 size: 18 residues. Trimming shortened V by 5 bases and J by 0 bases, and 20 bases separated the two germline ends. Germline values: CDR1 SEHNR, CDR2 FQNEAQ (reference sequence). The CDR3 sequence: CASSQTYRRLLAKNIQYF. The CDR3 DNA follows: TGTGCCAGCAGCCAGACCTACAGGAGATTACTAGCCAAAAACATTCAGTACTTC. Full variable domain (remainder filled in from reference TRBV7-9 and TRBJ2-4): DTGVSQNPRHKITKRGQNVTFRCDPISEHNRLYWYRQTLGQGPEFLTYFQNEAQLEKSRLLSDRFSAERPKGSFSTLEIQRTEQGDSAMYLCASSQTYRRLLAKNIQYFGAGTRLSVL.

This clonotype was counted at least ten times. V is TRBV28 and J is TRBJ1-4; D is unclear. Germline lookup yields CDR1 MDHEN and CDR2 SYDVKM. The CDR3 covers 15 residues. The V and J ends lost 5 bases and 0 bases respectively, with 10 bases between them. CDR3 loop: CASSPATATNEKLFF. The CDR3 DNA reads as TGTGCCAGCAGTCCCGCCACCGCAACTAATGAAAAACTGTTTTTT.

The sample holds many counts of this clonotype. V usage is TRBV19 and J usage is TRBJ2-3, with D perhaps matching TRBD2 (6 bases). This CDR3 is 19 amino acids long. V lost 5 bases to trimming and J lost 1 base, with 25 bases between them. Per the germline V gene, CDR1 is LNHDA and CDR2 is SQIVND (reference sequence). CDR3 DNA sequence: TGTGCCAGTAGTCCCGGGATTGAGGGAGGCCCCCGGGGCACAGATACGCAGTATTTT. Protein product: CASSPGIEGGPRGTDTQYF.

This clonotype was counted many times. V gene TRBV5-5 combines with J gene TRBJ2-2, with D perhaps matching TRBD1 (6 bases). V dropped 5 bases and J dropped 2 bases, with 10 bases sitting between them. Germline V CDR1 and CDR2: SGHKS, YYEKEE (reference sequence). CDR3 length: 14 residues. CDR3 sequence: CASRQDSNTGELFF. CDR3 in DNA: TGTGCCAGCAGGCAGGACAGTAACACCGGGGAGCTGTTTTTT.

This clonotype has ten or more counts. The chain joins TRBV19 to TRBJ1-5; no clear D gene. CDR1 LNHDA and CDR2 SQIVND come from the germline V gene (reference sequence). The CDR3 covers 14 residues. V gave up 7 bases and J gave up 2 bases, with 12 bases separating them. CDR3 sequence (DNA): TGTGCCAGTACGTTGAATATGGGCAATCAGCCCCAGCATTTT. Translated, it gives CASTLNMGNQPQHF.

At least ten counts were recorded for this clonotype. The chain recombines TRBV20-1 with TRBJ2-5; TRBD2 aligns across 7 bases. Trimming removed 5 bases from V and 1 base from J; junction bases left unmatched: 7. Germline V lookup: CDR1 DFQATT, CDR2 SNEGSKA (reference sequence). The length of the CDR3 is 14 residues. CDR3 loop: CSAGAGGSQETQYF. The CDR3, as DNA: TGCAGTGCTGGGGCGGGCGGGAGCCAAGAGACCCAGTACTTC.

This clonotype was detected ten times or more. The genes are TRBV3-1 and TRBJ2-1, with TRBD2 identical over 7 bases. CDR3 length: 16 residues. Germline lookup yields CDR1 LGHDT and CDR2 YNNKEL (reference sequence). V was clipped by 4 bases and J by 7 bases; unmatched bases: 13. The CDR3, as DNA: TGTGCCAGCAGCCGCGACTCAGCGGGATGGAGGAATGAGCAGTTCTTC. This gives the protein CASSRDSAGWRNEQFF.

The chain couples TRBV4-2 to TRBJ2-6, with D perhaps matching TRBD1 or TRBD2 (5 bases each). V was cut by 0 bases and J by 17 bases, with 17 bases left in between. Germline V gene sequence: CDR1 LGHNA, CDR2 YNFKEQ. The CDR3 length is 14 residues. Here the CDR3 reads CASSQDLTVGVMTF. CDR3 nucleotide sequence: TGTGCCAGCAGCCAAGATTTGACAGTGGGAGTAATGACTTTC.

Ten or more counts support this clonotype. The chain employs TRBV18 and TRBJ2-1; D possibly corresponds to TRBD2 (6 bases). Per the germline V gene, CDR1 is KGHSH and CDR2 is LQKENI. This CDR3 has 16 amino acids. V shed 0 bases and J shed 5 bases, with 14 bases lying between them. The CDR3 reads CASSPPGGNANNEQFF. The CDR3, as DNA: TGTGCCAGCTCACCACCTGGCGGGAATGCAAACAATGAGCAGTTCTTC.

This clonotype was observed at least ten times. Given a much more abundant clone one base away, this may be a read error. The CDR3, as DNA: TGTGCCACGAACGACAGGGCTGGTGCGCAGTATTTT. Residues: CATNDRAGAQYF. The genes are TRBV24-1 and TRBJ2-3; 7 nucleotides align to TRBD1. With 10 bases clipped from V and 10 bases from J, the junction kept 10 bases outside the gene matches. The V gene's germline CDR1 is KGHDR and CDR2 SFDVKD. The CDR3 contains 12 residues.

In its sample, this clonotype was seen once. The J gene is TRBJ1-2, the V gene TRBV7-2; 9 positions agree with TRBD1. V shed 5 bases, J shed 3 bases, and the junction held 19 bases outside the gene matches. In germline, CDR1 is SGHTA, CDR2 FQGNSA. The CDR3 covers 19 residues. The CDR3 DNA reads TGTGCCAGCAGCCTAATTTACGGACAGGGGCCAATGACCGACTATGGCTACACCTTC. Translated, it gives CASSLIYGQGPMTDYGYTF.

The chain uses TRBV6-6 and TRBJ2-5; D gene uncertain. The CDR3 length is 12 residues. CDR1 MNHNY and CDR2 SVGAGI come from the germline V gene (reference sequence). V was cut by 6 bases and J by 4 bases, with 9 bases left in between. The CDR3: CASSKKRETQYF. As DNA, the CDR3 is TGTGCCAGCAGCAAGAAGCGAGAGACCCAGTACTTC.

The chain joins TRBV7-2 to TRBJ2-3; the D is unclear. CDR3 length: 12 amino acids. V lost 4 bases and J lost 9, with 11 bases in between. The germline V gene encodes CDR1 SGHTA and CDR2 FQGNSA. The CDR3 DNA follows: TGTGCCAGCAGCTGCCCTGAGCAAACGCAGTATTTT. Its protein product is CASSCPEQTQYF. Variable domain in full (rest from reference TRBV7-2 and TRBJ2-3): GAGVSQSPSNKVTEKGKDVELRCDPISGHTALYWYRQSLGQGLEFLIYFQGNSAPDKSGLPSDRFSAERTGGSVSTLTIQRTQQEDSAVYLCASSCPEQTQYFGPGTRLTVL.

The sample holds many counts of this clonotype. As DNA, the CDR3 is TGCAGCGGTGAGACAGATACGCAGTATTTT. Protein sequence: CSGETDTQYF. This chain links TRBV29-1 with TRBJ2-3; D is undetermined. Germline V gene sequence: CDR1 SQVTM, CDR2 ANQGSEA. Deletions cut 7 bases from V and 3 bases from J, with 5 bases between. This CDR3 has 10 amino acids.

In this sample, this clonotype is medium-sized (0.01 to 0.1%). This chain joins TRBV7-2 and TRBJ2-3; D not certain. V lost 6 bases to trimming and J lost 1 base, with 17 bases between them. The CDR3 is 16 residues long. From germline, CDR1 is SGHTA and CDR2 FQGNSA. CDR3 sequence reads: CASSSNPTTRTDTQYF. CDR3 nucleotide sequence: TGTGCCAGCAGTTCGAACCCGACGACTCGCACAGATACGCAGTATTTT.

The chain links TRBV20-1 to TRBJ2-3, with 10 bases fitting TRBD2. The CDR3 extends over 16 amino acids. CDR1 and CDR2 from the germline V gene are DFQATT and SNEGSKA (reference sequence). V lost 6 bases and J lost 2; bases outside the gene matches: 11. The CDR3: CSALRLAGRVTDTQYF. Written as DNA, the CDR3 is TGCAGTGCCTTACGACTAGCGGGCAGAGTCACAGATACGCAGTATTTT.

This clonotype was counted many times. The V call is TRBV24-1, the J call TRBJ2-4; D assignment may be TRBD1 or TRBD2 (5 bases each). V was cut by 4 bases and J by 12 bases, with 18 bases left in between. Looked up from germline, CDR1 is KGHDR and CDR2 is SFDVKD. This CDR3 contains 14 residues. CDR3 sequence: CATSESGTEVRQYF. CDR3 nucleotide sequence: TGTGCCACCAGTGAATCCGGGACGGAGGTCCGTCAGTACTTC.

This clonotype came up many times. This chain joins TRBV10-3 and TRBJ2-7; D is perhaps TRBD2 (5 bases). Per the germline V gene, CDR1 is ENHRY and CDR2 is SYGVKD. Trimming stripped 0 bases from V and 3 bases from J, with 12 bases between. The CDR3 has 15 amino acids. The CDR3 bases are TGTGCCATCAGTGAGTCGGCGGGCCAGAACTACGAGCAGTACGTC. Protein sequence: CAISESAGQNYEQYV.

In this sample, this clonotype turned up many times. V is TRBV7-3 and J is TRBJ2-3; D unclear. The CDR3 has 13 amino acids. The V end was cut by 2 bases, the J end by 1 base, with 4 bases between. Germline CDR1 is SGHTA and CDR2 is FQGTGA. CDR3 sequence reads: CASSLFGTDTQYF. CDR3 in DNA: TGTGCCAGCAGCTTATTTGGCACAGATACGCAGTATTTT.

This clonotype was recorded at least ten times. The V gene is TRBV29-1, the J gene TRBJ2-7; the match to TRBD2 covers 10 bases. J was trimmed by 0 bases and V by 6 bases; bases with no gene match: 5. Germline V gene lookup returns CDR1 SQVTM and CDR2 ANQGSEA. The CDR3 runs to 14 residues. CDR3 nucleotides: TGCAGCGTCGTAACTAGCGGGAACTCCTACGAGCAGTACTTC. This gives the protein CSVVTSGNSYEQYF.

This chain links TRBV20-1 with TRBJ2-5; D not resolved. V lost 5 bases to trimming and J lost 5 bases, with 12 bases between them. The CDR3 has 12 amino acids. Germline V gene data show CDR1 as DFQATT and CDR2 as SNEGSKA (reference sequence). CDR3 coding DNA: TGCAGTGCTGTCGGCACCGGGGAGACCCAGTACTTC. This sequence encodes CSAVGTGETQYF.